This T cell receptor (beta chain) was sequenced during a study of siplizumab effects on memory and regulatory T cells. Whole-study results and caveats: Alloreactive sequences tracing back to unstimulated CD4+ memory cells were significantly reduced by siplizumab. The average Treg-derived proportion among mappable alloreactive CD4+ clones was 65% to 80% with siplizumab versus more than 25% in controls. Suppressive function of proliferating Tregs from siplizumab cultures was not confirmed.

Assays examined about 100,000 TCR templates per sample. Repertoires were generated with immunoSEQ multiplex PCR, while TCRdb's copy carries only in-frame clones and drops some. The sample lists 80,000 to 130,000 clones; roughly 94% were seen once. The CDR3 spans 16 residues. The germline gives CDR1 SEHNR, CDR2 FQNEAQ (reference sequence). V was pared by 3 bases and J by 0 bases, with 4 bases of the junction left unmatched. Note on this clone: The antigen is not known.

This sequence originates from a human donor in good health. Material for sequencing was Tregs sorted from blood. The gene calls are TRBV7-9 and TRBJ2-3; 9 nucleotides match TRBD1. The CDR3 DNA sequence: TGTGCCAGCAGCTTCCCCGGGACAGGGAGCACAGATACGCAGTATTTT. It specifies CASSFPGTGSTDTQYF.